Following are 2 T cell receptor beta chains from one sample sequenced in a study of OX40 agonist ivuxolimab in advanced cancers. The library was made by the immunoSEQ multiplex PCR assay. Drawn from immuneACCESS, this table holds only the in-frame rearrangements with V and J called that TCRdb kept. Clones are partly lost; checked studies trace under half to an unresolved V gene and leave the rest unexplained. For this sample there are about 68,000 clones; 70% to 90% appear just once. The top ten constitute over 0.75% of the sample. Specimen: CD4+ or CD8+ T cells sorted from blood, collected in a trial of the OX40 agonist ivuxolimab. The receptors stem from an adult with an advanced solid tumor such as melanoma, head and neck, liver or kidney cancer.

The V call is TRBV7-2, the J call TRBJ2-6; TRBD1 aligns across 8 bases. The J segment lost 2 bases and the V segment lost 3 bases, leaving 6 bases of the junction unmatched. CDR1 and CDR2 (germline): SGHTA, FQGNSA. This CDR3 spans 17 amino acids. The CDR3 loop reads CASSFGAGGTGANVLTF. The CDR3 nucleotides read TGTGCCAGCAGCTTTGGGGCAGGGGGCACTGGGGCCAACGTCCTGACTTTC.

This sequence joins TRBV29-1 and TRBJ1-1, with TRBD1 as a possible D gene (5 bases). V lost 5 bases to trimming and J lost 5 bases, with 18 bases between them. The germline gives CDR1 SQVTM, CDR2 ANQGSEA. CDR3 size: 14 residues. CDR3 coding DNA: TGCAGCGTTAAAATCGGGACTGGGGGGACTGAAGCTTTCTTT. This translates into CSVKIGTGGTEAFF.